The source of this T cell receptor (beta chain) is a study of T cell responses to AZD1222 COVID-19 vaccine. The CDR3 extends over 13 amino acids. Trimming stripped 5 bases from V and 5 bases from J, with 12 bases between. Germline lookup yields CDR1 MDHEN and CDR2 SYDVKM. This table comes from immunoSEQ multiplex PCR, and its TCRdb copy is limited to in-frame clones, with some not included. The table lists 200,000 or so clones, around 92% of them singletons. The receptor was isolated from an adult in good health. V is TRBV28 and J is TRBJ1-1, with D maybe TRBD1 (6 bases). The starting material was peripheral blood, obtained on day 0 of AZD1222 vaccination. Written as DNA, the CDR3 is TGTGCCAGCAGTCCCACAGGGAGTACTGAAGCTTTCTTT. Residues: CASSPTGSTEAFF.